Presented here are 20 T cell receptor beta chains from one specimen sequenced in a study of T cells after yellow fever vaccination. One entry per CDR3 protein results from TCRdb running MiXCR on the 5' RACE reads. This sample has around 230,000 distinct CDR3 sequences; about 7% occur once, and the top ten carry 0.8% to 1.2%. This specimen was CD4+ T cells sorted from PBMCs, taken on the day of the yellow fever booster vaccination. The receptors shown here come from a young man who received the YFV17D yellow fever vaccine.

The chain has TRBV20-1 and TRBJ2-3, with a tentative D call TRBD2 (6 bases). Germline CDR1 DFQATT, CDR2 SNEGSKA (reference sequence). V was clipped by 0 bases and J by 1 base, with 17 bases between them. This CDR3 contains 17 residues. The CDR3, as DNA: TGCAGTGCTAGAGACCTATTCGGGGAGGAGGGCACAGATACGCAGTATTTT. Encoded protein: CSARDLFGEEGTDTQYF.

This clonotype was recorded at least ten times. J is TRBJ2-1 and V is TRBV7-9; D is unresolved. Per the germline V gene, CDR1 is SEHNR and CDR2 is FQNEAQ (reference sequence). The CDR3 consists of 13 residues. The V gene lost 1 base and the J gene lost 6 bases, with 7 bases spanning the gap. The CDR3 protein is CASSLGSANEQFF. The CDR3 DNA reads TGTGCCAGCAGCTTAGGGTCAGCCAATGAGCAGTTCTTC.

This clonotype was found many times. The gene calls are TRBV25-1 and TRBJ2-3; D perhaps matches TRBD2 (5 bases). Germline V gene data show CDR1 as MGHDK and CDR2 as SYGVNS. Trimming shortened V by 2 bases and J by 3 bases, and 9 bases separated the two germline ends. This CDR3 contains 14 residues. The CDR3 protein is CASSEMVATDTQYF. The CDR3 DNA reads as TGTGCCAGCAGTGAAATGGTAGCGACAGATACGCAGTATTTT.

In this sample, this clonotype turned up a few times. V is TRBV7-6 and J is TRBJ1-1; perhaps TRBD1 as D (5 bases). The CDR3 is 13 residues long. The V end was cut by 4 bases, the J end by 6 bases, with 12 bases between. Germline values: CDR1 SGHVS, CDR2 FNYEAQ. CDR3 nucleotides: TGTGCCAGCAGCTCGCAGGGTTACGCTGAAGCTTTCTTT. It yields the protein CASSSQGYAEAFF.

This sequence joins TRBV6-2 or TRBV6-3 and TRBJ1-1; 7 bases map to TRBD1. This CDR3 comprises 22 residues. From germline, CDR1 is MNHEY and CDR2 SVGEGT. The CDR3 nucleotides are TGTGTAATCGATGGTCGCGTCGCCGAGGGTCCCGGACAGGCTCCCATGAACACTGAAGCTTTCTTT. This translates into CVIDGRVAEGPGQAPMNTEAFF.

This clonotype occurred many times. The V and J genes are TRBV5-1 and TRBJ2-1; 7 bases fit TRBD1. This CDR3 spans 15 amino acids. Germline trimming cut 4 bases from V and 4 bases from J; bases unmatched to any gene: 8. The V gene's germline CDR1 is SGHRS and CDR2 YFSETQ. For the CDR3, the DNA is TGCGCCAGCAGCGAAGGTGGGACAGATTACAATGAGCAGTTCTTC. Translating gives CASSEGGTDYNEQFF.

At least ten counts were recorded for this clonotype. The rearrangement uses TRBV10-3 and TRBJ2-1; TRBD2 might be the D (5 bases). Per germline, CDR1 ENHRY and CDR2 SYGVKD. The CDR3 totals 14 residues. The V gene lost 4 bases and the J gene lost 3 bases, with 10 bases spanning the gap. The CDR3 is CAISGQRSYNEQFF. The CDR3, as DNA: TGTGCCATCAGTGGGCAGCGGAGCTACAATGAGCAGTTCTTC.

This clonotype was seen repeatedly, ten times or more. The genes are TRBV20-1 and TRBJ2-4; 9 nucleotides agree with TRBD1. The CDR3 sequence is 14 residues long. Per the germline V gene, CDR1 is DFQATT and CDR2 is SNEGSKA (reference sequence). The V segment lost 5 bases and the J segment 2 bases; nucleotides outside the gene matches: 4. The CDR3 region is CSALQGATKNIQYF. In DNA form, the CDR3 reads TGCAGTGCTTTACAGGGGGCGACCAAAAACATTCAGTACTTC.

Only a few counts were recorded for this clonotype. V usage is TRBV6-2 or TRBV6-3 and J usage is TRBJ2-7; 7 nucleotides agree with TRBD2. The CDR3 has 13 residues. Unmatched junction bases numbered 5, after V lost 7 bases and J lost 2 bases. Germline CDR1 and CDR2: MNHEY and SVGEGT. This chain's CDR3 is CASTRGGTYEQYF. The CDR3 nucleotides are TGTGCCAGCACCCGCGGGGGTACCTACGAGCAGTACTTC.

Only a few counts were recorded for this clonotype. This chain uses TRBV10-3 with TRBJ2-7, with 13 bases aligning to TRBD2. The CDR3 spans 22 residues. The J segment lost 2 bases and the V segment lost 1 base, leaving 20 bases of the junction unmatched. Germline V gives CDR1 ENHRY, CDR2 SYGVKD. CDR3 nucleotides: TGTGCCATCAGTGAGTTCCTAATTAAGGGGACTAGCGGGATGAAGCCTACCTACGAGCAGTACTTC. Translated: CAISEFLIKGTSGMKPTYEQYF.

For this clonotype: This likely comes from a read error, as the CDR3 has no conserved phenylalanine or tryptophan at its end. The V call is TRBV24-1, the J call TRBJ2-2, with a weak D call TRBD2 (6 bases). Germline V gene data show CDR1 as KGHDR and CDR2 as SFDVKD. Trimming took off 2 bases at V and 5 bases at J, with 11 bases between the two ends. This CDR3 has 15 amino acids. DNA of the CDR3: TGTGCCACCAGTGATTACGGGAGTGGTACCGGGGAGCTGTTTCTT. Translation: CATSDYGSGTGELFL.

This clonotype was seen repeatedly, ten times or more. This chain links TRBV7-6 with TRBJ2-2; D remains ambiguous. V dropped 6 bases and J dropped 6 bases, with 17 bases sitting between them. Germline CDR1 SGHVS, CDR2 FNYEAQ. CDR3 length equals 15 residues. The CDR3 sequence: CASSLNPRSPGELFF. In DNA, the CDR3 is TGTGCCAGCAGTCTCAATCCCAGGTCCCCCGGGGAGCTGTTTTTT. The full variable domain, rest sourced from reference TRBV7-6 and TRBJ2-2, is GAGVSQSPRYKVTKRGQDVALRCDPISGHVSLYWYRQALGQGPEFLTYFNYEAQQDKSGLPNDRFSAERPEGSISTLTIQRTEQRDSAMYRCASSLNPRSPGELFFGEGSRLTVL.

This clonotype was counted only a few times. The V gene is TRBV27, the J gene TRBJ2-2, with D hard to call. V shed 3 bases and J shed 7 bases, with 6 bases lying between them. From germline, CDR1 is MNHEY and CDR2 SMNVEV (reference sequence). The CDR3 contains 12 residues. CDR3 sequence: CASSLSVGELFF. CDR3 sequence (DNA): TGTGCCAGCAGTTTGTCTGTCGGGGAGCTGTTTTTT.

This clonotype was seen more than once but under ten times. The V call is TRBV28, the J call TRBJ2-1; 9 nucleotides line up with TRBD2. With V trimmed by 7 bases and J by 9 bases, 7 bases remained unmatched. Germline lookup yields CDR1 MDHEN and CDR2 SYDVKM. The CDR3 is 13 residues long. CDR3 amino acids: CASKTSGWGEQFF. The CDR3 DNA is TGTGCCAGCAAGACTAGCGGTTGGGGTGAGCAGTTCTTC. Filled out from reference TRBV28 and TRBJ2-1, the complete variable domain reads DVKVTQSSRYLVKRTGEKVFLECVQDMDHENMFWYRQDPGLGLRLIYFSYDVKMKEKGDIPEGYSVSREKKERFSLILESASTNQTSMYLCASKTSGWGEQFFGPGTRLTVL.

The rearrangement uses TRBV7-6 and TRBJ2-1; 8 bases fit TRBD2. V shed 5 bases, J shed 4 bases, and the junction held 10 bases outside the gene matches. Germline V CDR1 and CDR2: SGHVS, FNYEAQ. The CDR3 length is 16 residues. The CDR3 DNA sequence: TGTGCCAGCAGCCCCCGTACCGGGAGGGTATACAATGAGCAGTTCTTC. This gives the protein CASSPRTGRVYNEQFF. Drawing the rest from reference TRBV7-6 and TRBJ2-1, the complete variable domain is GAGVSQSPRYKVTKRGQDVALRCDPISGHVSLYWYRQALGQGPEFLTYFNYEAQQDKSGLPNDRFSAERPEGSISTLTIQRTEQRDSAMYRCASSPRTGRVYNEQFFGPGTRLTVL.

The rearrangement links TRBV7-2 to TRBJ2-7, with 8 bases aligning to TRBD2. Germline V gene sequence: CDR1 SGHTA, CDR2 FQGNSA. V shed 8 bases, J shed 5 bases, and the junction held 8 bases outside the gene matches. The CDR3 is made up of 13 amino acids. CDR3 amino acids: CASRGRLRDEQYF. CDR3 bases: TGTGCCAGCCGCGGGAGGTTGAGGGACGAGCAGTACTTC.

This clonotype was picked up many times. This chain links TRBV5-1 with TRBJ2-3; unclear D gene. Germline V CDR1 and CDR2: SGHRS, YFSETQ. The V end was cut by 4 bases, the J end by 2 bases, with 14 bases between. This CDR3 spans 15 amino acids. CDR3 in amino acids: CASSPPGHNTDTQYF. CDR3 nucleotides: TGCGCCAGCAGCCCACCGGGCCATAACACAGATACGCAGTATTTT.

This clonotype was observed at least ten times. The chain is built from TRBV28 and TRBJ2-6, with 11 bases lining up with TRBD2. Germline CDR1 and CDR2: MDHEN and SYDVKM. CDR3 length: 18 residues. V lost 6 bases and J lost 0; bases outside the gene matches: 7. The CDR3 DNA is TGTGCCAGCAGCTCGGGACTAGCGGAACACTCTGGGGCCAACGTCCTGACTTTC. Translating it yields CASSSGLAEHSGANVLTF.

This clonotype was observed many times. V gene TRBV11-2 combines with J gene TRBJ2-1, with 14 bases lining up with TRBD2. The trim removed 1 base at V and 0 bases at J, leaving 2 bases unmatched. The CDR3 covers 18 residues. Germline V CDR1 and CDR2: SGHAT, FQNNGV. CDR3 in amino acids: CASSLGTSGRSSYNEQFF. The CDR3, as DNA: TGTGCCAGCAGCTTAGGGACTAGCGGGAGGAGCTCCTACAATGAGCAGTTCTTC.

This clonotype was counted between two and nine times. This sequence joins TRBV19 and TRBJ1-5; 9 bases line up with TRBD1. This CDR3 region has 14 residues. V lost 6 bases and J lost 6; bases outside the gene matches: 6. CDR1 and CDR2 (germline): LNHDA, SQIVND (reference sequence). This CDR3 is CASRPGQGFQPQHF. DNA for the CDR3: TGTGCCAGTAGACCCGGACAGGGGTTTCAGCCCCAGCATTTT.